Reported below is one T cell receptor beta chain. The entry originates in a study of T cell changes during pregnancy in multiple sclerosis. Per the germline V gene, CDR1 is LNHDA and CDR2 is SQIVND (reference sequence). V lost 1 base and J 2 bases, leaving 8 bases between the germline ends. The CDR3 consists of 14 residues. The table came from immunoSEQ multiplex PCR; TCRdb's copy has only in-frame clones and leaves some out. The table lists tens of thousands of clones, about 92% of them singletons. The chain joins TRBV19 to TRBJ1-2, with D possibly TRBD1 on 5 matching bases. This TCR derives from a female donor with multiple sclerosis, enrolled in a pregnancy study. Sequenced material: CD4+ T cells from peripheral blood mononuclear cells, taken in the third trimester of pregnancy. The CDR3 loop reads CASSIGDRNYGYTF. In DNA, the CDR3 is TGTGCCAGTAGTATAGGCGACAGAAACTATGGCTACACCTTC.